This TCR beta chain came from a study of blood T cells in healthy people across ages. Study information: T cells yielded about one barcoded beta molecule per two cells through template switching.

Study outcomes and limitations: A roughly linear fall in TCR beta diversity per million T cells was seen with increasing age.

Investigators took 8.5 to 10 milliliters of peripheral blood from every donor. This clonotype was seen many times. Its antigen is not known. This CDR3 region has 15 residues. J lost 0 bases, V lost 4 bases, and 4 bases had no gene match. The V gene's germline CDR1 is MDHEN and CDR2 SYDVKM. For the second PCR, which ran for roughly 7 to 11 cycles, a sample-barcoded 5' primer and a J-beta primer mix were used. TCRdb re-called the 5' RACE reads with MiXCR, one entry per CDR3 protein. The sample lists some 760,000 distinct CDR3 sequences; about 25% were seen once. These same records also appear under a second study, on T cells of mothers and their children.

Sequenced input: blood. The source is a boy younger than 18 in good health. The chain has TRBV28 and TRBJ2-3; 7 positions match TRBD1. CDR3 in DNA: TGTGCCAGCAGTTGGACAGGTGCTAGCACAGATACGCAGTATTTT. It codes for CASSWTGASTDTQYF. The full variable domain, in which reference TRBV28 and TRBJ2-3 provide the parts outside the CDR3, is DVKVTQSSRYLVKRTGEKVFLECVQDMDHENMFWYRQDPGLGLRLIYFSYDVKMKEKGDIPEGYSVSREKKERFSLILESASTNQTSMYLCASSWTGASTDTQYFGPGTRLTVL.